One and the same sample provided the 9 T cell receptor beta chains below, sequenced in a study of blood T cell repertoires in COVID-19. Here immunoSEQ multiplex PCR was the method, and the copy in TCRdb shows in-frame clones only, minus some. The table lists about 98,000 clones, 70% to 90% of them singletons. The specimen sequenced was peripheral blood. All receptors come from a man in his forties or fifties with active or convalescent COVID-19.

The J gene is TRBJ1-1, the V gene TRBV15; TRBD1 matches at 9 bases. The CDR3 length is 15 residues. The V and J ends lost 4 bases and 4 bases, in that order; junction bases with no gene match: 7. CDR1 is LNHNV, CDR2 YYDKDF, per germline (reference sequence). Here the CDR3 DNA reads TGTGCCACCAGCACCACATGGACAGGGGCCACTGAAGCTTTCTTT. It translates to CATSTTWTGATEAFF.

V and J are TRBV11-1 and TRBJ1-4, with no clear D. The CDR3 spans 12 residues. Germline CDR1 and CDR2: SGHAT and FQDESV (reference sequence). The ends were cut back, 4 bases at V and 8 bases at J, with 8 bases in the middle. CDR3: CASSSLEEKLFF. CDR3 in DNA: TGTGCCAGCAGCTCTTTGGAGGAAAAACTGTTTTTT.

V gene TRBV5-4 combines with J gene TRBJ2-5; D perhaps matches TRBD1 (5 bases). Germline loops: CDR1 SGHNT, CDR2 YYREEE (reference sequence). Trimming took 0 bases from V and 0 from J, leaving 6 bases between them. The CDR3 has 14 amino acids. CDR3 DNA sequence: TGTGCCAGCAGCTTGGTACAGGACCAAGAGACCCAGTACTTC. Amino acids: CASSLVQDQETQYF.

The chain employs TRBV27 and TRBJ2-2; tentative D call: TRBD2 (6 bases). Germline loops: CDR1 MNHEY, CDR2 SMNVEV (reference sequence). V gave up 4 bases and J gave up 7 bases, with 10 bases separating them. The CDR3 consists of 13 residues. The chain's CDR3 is CASSSGDVGELFF. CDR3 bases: TGTGCCAGCAGTTCGGGGGATGTCGGGGAGCTGTTTTTT.

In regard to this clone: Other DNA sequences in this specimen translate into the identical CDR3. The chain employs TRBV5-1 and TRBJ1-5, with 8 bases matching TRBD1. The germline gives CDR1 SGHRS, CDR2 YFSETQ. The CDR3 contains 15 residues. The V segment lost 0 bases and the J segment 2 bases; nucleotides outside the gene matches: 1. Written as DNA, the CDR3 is TGCGCCAGCAGCTTGGAGGGACAGGGCAATCAGCCCCAGCATTTT. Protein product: CASSLEGQGNQPQHF.

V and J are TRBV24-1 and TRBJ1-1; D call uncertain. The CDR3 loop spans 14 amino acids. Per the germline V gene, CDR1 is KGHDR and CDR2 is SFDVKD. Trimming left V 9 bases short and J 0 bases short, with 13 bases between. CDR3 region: CATAQRNMNTEAFF. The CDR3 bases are TGTGCCACCGCCCAGAGGAACATGAACACTGAAGCTTTCTTT.

This CDR3 reads CASSTLDRGAGELFF. CDR3 nucleotides: TGTGCCAGTAGTACGCTGGACAGGGGCGCCGGGGAGCTGTTTTTT. J is TRBJ2-2 and V is TRBV19, with 9 bases identical to TRBD1. The ends lost 4 bases at V and 6 bases at J; junction bases unmatched: 6. CDR1 LNHDA and CDR2 SQIVND come from the germline V gene (reference sequence). The CDR3 consists of 15 residues.

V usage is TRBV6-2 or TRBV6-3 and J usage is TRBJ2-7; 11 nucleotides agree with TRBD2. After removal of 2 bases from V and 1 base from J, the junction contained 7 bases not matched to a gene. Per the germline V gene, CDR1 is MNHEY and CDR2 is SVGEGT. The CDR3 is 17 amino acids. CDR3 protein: CASSYLRGLAESYEQYF. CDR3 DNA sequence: TGTGCCAGCAGTTACCTCAGGGGACTAGCGGAGTCCTACGAGCAGTACTTC.

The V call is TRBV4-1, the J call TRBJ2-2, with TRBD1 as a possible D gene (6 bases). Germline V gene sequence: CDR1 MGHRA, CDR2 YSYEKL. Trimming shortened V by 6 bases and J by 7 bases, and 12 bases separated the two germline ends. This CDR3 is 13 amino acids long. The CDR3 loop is CASRQGEVGELFF. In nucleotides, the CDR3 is TGCGCCAGCAGACAGGGAGAGGTCGGGGAGCTGTTTTTT.